The next 7 T cell receptor beta chains were all read from a single sample in a study of neoadjuvant nivolumab and ipilimumab in lung cancer. The protocol was immunoSEQ multiplex PCR, while the TCRdb copy is restricted to in-frame clones and leaves out a portion. Here the sample spans 8,500 to 10,000 clones, approximately 87% being singletons. Here the sequenced sample was tumor tissue, taken after neoadjuvant nivolumab, alone or with ipilimumab, at or shortly before surgery. The source of these receptors is an adult with non-small cell lung cancer.

The rearrangement joins TRBV5-1 to TRBJ1-2; tentatively, D is TRBD1 (5 bases). Trimming shortened V by 0 bases and J by 4 bases, and 7 bases separated the two germline ends. The germline V gene encodes CDR1 SGHRS and CDR2 YFSETQ. This CDR3 is built from 13 residues. This chain's CDR3 is CASSLGQFYGYTF. The DNA for the CDR3 is TGCGCCAGCAGCTTGGGACAGTTCTATGGCTACACCTTC.

The genes are TRBV6-5 and TRBJ2-7; 8 bases agree with TRBD1. The trim removed 4 bases at V and 5 bases at J, leaving 10 bases unmatched. This CDR3 region has 15 residues. Germline assignment: CDR1 MNHEY and CDR2 SVGAGI. Here the CDR3 reads CASSSRQGLLHEQYF. The CDR3 DNA sequence: TGTGCCAGCAGTTCCCGACAGGGGTTACTCCACGAGCAGTACTTC.

The rearrangement joins TRBV7-2 to TRBJ2-7; 7 bases align to TRBD1. This CDR3 has 16 residues. V lost 4 bases and J lost 4; bases outside the gene matches: 13. CDR1 is SGHTA and CDR2 is FQGNSA in the germline V gene. CDR3 sequence: CASSSLPRTGRYEQYF. In DNA form, the CDR3 reads TGTGCCAGCAGCTCCCTCCCCCGGACAGGAAGATACGAGCAGTACTTC.

The chain has TRBV6-6 and TRBJ2-1; D possibly uses TRBD1 or TRBD2 (5 bases each). In germline, CDR1 is MNHNY, CDR2 SVGAGI (reference sequence). V was trimmed by 2 bases and J by 0 bases, leaving 5 bases between them. The CDR3 length is 14 residues. In nucleotides, the CDR3 is TGTGCCAGCAGTTACGGGGGCTCCTACAATGAGCAGTTCTTC. It yields the protein CASSYGGSYNEQFF.

The chain carries TRBV7-8 and TRBJ2-7; D is unresolved. Trimming took off 4 bases at V and 4 bases at J, with 20 bases between the two ends. The V gene's germline CDR1 is SGHVS and CDR2 FQNEAQ. The CDR3 loop spans 16 amino acids. The CDR3 loop reads CASSSLGWAADYEQYF. In DNA, the CDR3 is TGTGCCAGCAGCTCCCTGGGGTGGGCCGCGGATTACGAGCAGTACTTC.

This clone was recorded once. V is TRBV28 and J is TRBJ1-2, with TRBD1 matching over 7 bases. Germline CDR1 is MDHEN and CDR2 is SYDVKM. The length of the CDR3 is 13 residues. V shed 4 bases and J 7 bases; nucleotides not matched to a gene: 6. Written as DNA, the CDR3 is TGTGCCAGCAGTTCTACGAACAGGGGTGGCTACACCTTC. Amino acid sequence: CASSSTNRGGYTF.

This chain uses TRBV6-1 with TRBJ1-6, with a possible D match to TRBD1 (5 bases). The germline V gene encodes CDR1 MNHNS and CDR2 SASEGT. The length of the CDR3 is 14 residues. Trimming took off 0 bases at V and 11 bases at J, with 11 bases between the two ends. The CDR3 reads CASSEAGGAAPLHF. In nucleotides, the CDR3 is TGTGCCAGCAGTGAAGCTGGGGGAGCGGCACCCCTCCACTTT.